The 27 T cell receptor beta chains below were found in one sample sequenced in a study of blood T cell repertoires in COVID-19. Data came from immunoSEQ multiplex PCR; TCRdb stores just in-frame clones and leaves some out. The sample shows about 320,000 clones, around 88% of them seen only once. The specimen sequenced was peripheral blood. Receptors were obtained from a woman aged 25 to 39 with COVID-19, enrolled during active disease.

This chain joins TRBV2 and TRBJ2-7; weak D call: TRBD1 (5 bases). This CDR3 is 14 amino acids long. Germline CDR1 reads SNHLY; CDR2 reads FYNNEI. Trimming cost V 4 bases and J 2 bases, with 12 bases left between them. CDR3 sequence reads: CASSVPLDTYEQYV. The DNA of the CDR3 is TGTGCCAGCAGTGTTCCGTTGGACACCTACGAGCAGTACGTC.

This clone was seen a single time. This sequence joins TRBV28 and TRBJ1-3, with 7 bases lining up with TRBD1. Germline loops: CDR1 MDHEN, CDR2 SYDVKM. The CDR3 sequence is 13 residues long. The V and J ends lost 8 bases and 4 bases, in that order; junction bases with no gene match: 5. Here the CDR3 DNA reads TGTGCCAGCGATACAGGGGCGGGAAACACCATATATTTT. Amino acids: CASDTGAGNTIYF. Based on the CDR3 plus reference TRBV28 and TRBJ1-3, the full variable domain is DVKVTQSSRYLVKRTGEKVFLECVQDMDHENMFWYRQDPGLGLRLIYFSYDVKMKEKGDIPEGYSVSREKKERFSLILESASTNQTSMYLCASDTGAGNTIYFGEGSWLTVV.

The CDR3, as DNA: TGCGCCAGCAGGCATCTCACAGGGGTGCGCGGCTACACCTTC. It translates to CASRHLTGVRGYTF. This chain uses TRBV23-1 with TRBJ1-2; TRBD1 aligns across 7 bases. TRBV23-1 is recorded as an ORF, its role being uncertain. After removal of 6 bases from V and 8 bases from J, the junction contained 12 bases not matched to a gene. The CDR3 contains 14 residues.

The V gene is TRBV3-1 (or the pseudogene TRBV3-2), the J gene TRBJ1-6; weak D call: TRBD1 (5 bases). Trimming removed 4 bases at V and 12 bases at J, with 13 bases between. The germline V gene encodes CDR1 LGHDT and CDR2 YNNKEL (reference sequence). The CDR3 runs 13 residues. The CDR3 nucleotides are TGTGCCAGCAGCCCGTTTCTGGGGGGACCCCTCCACTTT. Residues: CASSPFLGGPLHF.

V usage is TRBV29-1 and J usage is TRBJ1-2; unclear D gene. Trimming shortened V by 1 base and J by 8 bases, and 8 bases separated the two germline ends. The length of the CDR3 is 11 residues. Germline loops: CDR1 SQVTM, CDR2 ANQGSEA. CDR3 DNA: TGCAGCGTTGAAGGGGCCGGCGGCTACACCTTC. This codes for CSVEGAGGYTF.

The chain joins TRBV7-8 to TRBJ1-5; perhaps TRBD1 as D (5 bases). CDR3 length equals 17 residues. V dropped 1 base and J dropped 9 bases, with 22 bases sitting between them. Germline V lookup: CDR1 SGHVS, CDR2 FQNEAQ. The CDR3 protein is CASSLVGSGTLFRPQHF. The CDR3, as DNA: TGTGCCAGCAGCTTAGTCGGATCGGGGACTCTGTTCCGGCCCCAGCATTTT.

The chain uses TRBV7-8 and TRBJ1-3; 11 nucleotides match TRBD1. Trimming cost V 4 bases and J 2 bases; bases outside gene matches: 7. This CDR3 spans 17 amino acids. Germline lookup yields CDR1 SGHVS and CDR2 FQNEAQ. The CDR3 loop is CASSYPGQGVTGNTIYF. For the CDR3, the DNA is TGTGCCAGCAGCTACCCGGGACAGGGGGTAACTGGAAACACCATATATTTT.

The chain couples TRBV5-4 to TRBJ2-7; 8 bases are a match to TRBD1. Trimming at V came to 0 bases and at J to 1 base, leaving 3 bases not matched to a gene. The CDR3 covers 15 residues. Germline values: CDR1 SGHNT, CDR2 YYREEE (reference sequence). The DNA of the CDR3 is TGTGCCAGCAGCTTGGATACAGGGGGTTCCTACGAGCAGTACTTC. This sequence encodes CASSLDTGGSYEQYF.

The genes are TRBV28 and TRBJ1-4; the match to TRBD1 covers 11 bases. The CDR3 is made up of 19 amino acids. CDR1 and CDR2 from the germline V gene are MDHEN and SYDVKM. The junction had 20 bases not matched to a gene; V was cut back by 7 bases and J by 7 bases. CDR3 region: CASTFRLGQGGSGGEKLFF. The DNA of the CDR3 is TGTGCCAGCACCTTTCGGCTGGGACAGGGGGGTAGTGGTGGTGAAAAACTGTTTTTT. Filled out from reference TRBV28 and TRBJ1-4, the complete variable domain reads DVKVTQSSRYLVKRTGEKVFLECVQDMDHENMFWYRQDPGLGLRLIYFSYDVKMKEKGDIPEGYSVSREKKERFSLILESASTNQTSMYLCASTFRLGQGGSGGEKLFFGSGTQLSVL.

The V gene is TRBV7-3, the J gene TRBJ2-2; TRBD1 matches at 8 bases. Losses at the gene ends were 2 bases for V and 4 bases for J; bases not matched to a gene: 3. Per germline, CDR1 SGHTA and CDR2 FQGTGA. CDR3 length: 15 residues. The CDR3 nucleotides are TGTGCCAGCAGCTTAGGGACAGGAGCCACCGGGGAGCTGTTTTTT. Its protein product is CASSLGTGATGELFF.

This chain links TRBV29-1 with TRBJ1-1, with 9 bases lining up with TRBD1. CDR1 and CDR2 (germline): SQVTM, ANQGSEA. The CDR3 extends over 12 amino acids. J lost 5 bases, V lost 6 bases, and 4 bases had no gene match. The CDR3 loop reads CSVVDRGTEAFF. The CDR3 DNA reads TGCAGCGTCGTAGACAGGGGGACTGAAGCTTTCTTT.

V usage is TRBV3-1 (or the pseudogene TRBV3-2) and J usage is TRBJ1-2; TRBD1 aligns across 7 bases. The ends lost 4 bases at V and 6 bases at J; junction bases unmatched: 11. The CDR3 is 15 residues long. From germline, CDR1 is LGHDT and CDR2 YNNKEL (reference sequence). CDR3 nucleotide sequence: TGTGCCAGCAGCCTGAGACAGGGCTATAAGGATGGCTACACCTTC. This codes for CASSLRQGYKDGYTF.

The rearrangement joins TRBV7-9 to TRBJ2-1, with D tentatively TRBD2 (6 bases). V dropped 5 bases and J dropped 7 bases, with 24 bases sitting between them. This CDR3 has 17 amino acids. The germline CDR1 and CDR2 sequences are SEHNR and FQNEAQ (reference sequence). This CDR3 reads CASSAPTSTSFGNEQFF. Written as DNA, the CDR3 is TGTGCCAGCAGCGCTCCTACTAGCACCTCGTTTGGGAATGAGCAGTTCTTC.

The V and J genes are TRBV9 and TRBJ2-1, with 7 positions matching TRBD1. The CDR3 is 14 residues long. Germline values: CDR1 SGDLS, CDR2 YYNGEE. V lost 3 bases and J lost 5; bases outside the gene matches: 5. The CDR3, as DNA: TGTGCCAGCAGCGCTAGGGACAGACACAATGAGCAGTTCTTC. Translating gives CASSARDRHNEQFF.

This chain joins TRBV27 and TRBJ1-1; a weak D match, TRBD1 (6 bases). Per germline, CDR1 MNHEY and CDR2 SMNVEV (reference sequence). The V end lost 3 bases, the J end lost 3 bases, and 20 bases lay between the germline ends. The CDR3 spans 17 residues. The CDR3 protein is CASSFRVGGGADTEAFF. The DNA for the CDR3 is TGTGCCAGCAGTTTCAGAGTAGGGGGGGGCGCGGACACTGAAGCTTTCTTT.

This clone was picked up one time. The chain links TRBV15 to TRBJ2-1; possible D gene TRBD1, 6 bases. The CDR3 contains 13 residues. V was cut by 8 bases and J by 3 bases, with 11 bases left in between. Germline V gene lookup returns CDR1 LNHNV and CDR2 YYDKDF (reference sequence). The chain's CDR3 is CATGDTNYNEQFF. CDR3 DNA: TGTGCCACCGGGGACACGAACTACAATGAGCAGTTCTTC.

The chain is built from TRBV2 and TRBJ1-2; 8 bases match TRBD1. This CDR3 has 15 amino acids. The junction had 11 bases not matched to a gene; V was cut back by 7 bases and J by 4 bases. The germline CDR1 and CDR2 sequences are SNHLY and FYNNEI. The DNA for the CDR3 is TGTGCCAGCACAGGGCCGACAGGGGCGGTCTATGGCTACACCTTC. Its translation is CASTGPTGAVYGYTF.

The J gene is TRBJ1-2, the V gene TRBV5-1; the D is unclear. Germline CDR1 reads SGHRS; CDR2 reads YFSETQ. The V end was cut by 1 base, the J end by 1 base, with 11 bases between. This CDR3 contains 15 residues. CDR3: CASSLSGGNNYGYTF. The DNA of the CDR3 is TGCGCCAGCAGCTTGTCAGGAGGGAATAACTATGGCTACACCTTC. Filled out from reference TRBV5-1 and TRBJ1-2, the complete variable domain reads KAGVTQTPRYLIKTRGQQVTLSCSPISGHRSVSWYQQTPGQGLQFLFEYFSETQRNKGNFPGRFSGRQFSNSRSEMNVSTLELGDSALYLCASSLSGGNNYGYTFGSGTRLTVV.

The V call is TRBV12-5, the J call TRBJ1-3, with D perhaps TRBD1 (6 bases). Germline CDR1 LGHNT, CDR2 FRNRAP. V gave up 3 bases and J gave up 1 base, with 7 bases separating them. CDR3 length: 14 residues. CDR3 in amino acids: CASGLTGSGNTIYF. The CDR3 region has the DNA TGTGCTAGTGGTTTAACAGGGTCTGGAAACACCATATATTTT.

The J gene is TRBJ1-2, the V gene TRBV29-1; tentatively, D is TRBD1 (6 bases). V lost 3 bases, J lost 3 bases, and 11 bases lay in between. Germline-derived CDR1 and CDR2 are SQVTM and ANQGSEA. This CDR3 is 13 amino acids long. The CDR3: CSVEDSRYYGYTF. CDR3 bases: TGCAGCGTTGAGGACAGCCGGTACTATGGCTACACCTTC.

The J gene is TRBJ1-1, the V gene TRBV5-5; D unresolved. This CDR3 contains 16 residues. Trimming shortened V by 5 bases and J by 0 bases, and 17 bases separated the two germline ends. The germline gives CDR1 SGHKS, CDR2 YYEKEE (reference sequence). This CDR3 reads CASRTRGLTMNTEAFF. For the CDR3, the DNA is TGTGCCAGCAGGACCAGAGGACTTACTATGAACACTGAAGCTTTCTTT. The complete variable domain, with remaining parts taken from reference TRBV5-5 and TRBJ1-1, reads DAGVTQSPTHLIKTRGQQVTLRCSPISGHKSVSWYQQVLGQGPQFIFQYYEKEERGRGNFPDRFSARQFPNYSSELNVNALLLGDSALYLCASRTRGLTMNTEAFFGQGTRLTVV.

CDR3 bases: TGTGCCAGCAGCCAAGATCCGGGGGGCTACCTAGAGCAGTTCTTC. Protein product: CASSQDPGGYLEQFF. J is TRBJ2-1 and V is TRBV3-1 (or the pseudogene TRBV3-2); perhaps TRBD2 as D (7 bases). Per germline, CDR1 LGHDT and CDR2 YNNKEL (reference sequence). With 0 bases removed from V and 10 bases from J, the gap between germline ends came to 16 bases. The CDR3 consists of 15 residues.

The J gene is TRBJ2-3, the V gene TRBV21-1; TRBD2 is the table's D call and was not checked against the DNA. TRBV21-1 is a recognized pseudogene. The CDR3 extends over 19 amino acids. The CDR3: CASSKVGAKKRGGADTQYF. Here the CDR3 DNA reads TGTGCCAGCAGCAAGGTGGGCGCAAAAAAGCGGGGGGGCGCAGATACGCAGTATTTT.

This clone was recorded once. The chain combines TRBV27 with TRBJ2-1; tentative D call: TRBD2 (7 bases). The CDR3 loop spans 16 amino acids. Germline CDR1 MNHEY, CDR2 SMNVEV (reference sequence). The V and J ends lost 5 bases and 2 bases respectively, with 16 bases between them. In DNA, the CDR3 is TGTGCCAGCAGTGGCCCCACGGGGGGCCCCTACAATGAGCAGTTCTTC. Translation gives CASSGPTGGPYNEQFF.

The chain is built from TRBV6-1 and TRBJ1-5, with 9 positions matching TRBD1. The CDR3 runs to 15 residues. CDR1 and CDR2 from the germline V gene are MNHNS and SASEGT. The ends lost 2 bases at V and 6 bases at J; junction bases unmatched: 5. CDR3 residues: CASSEFGTGFQPQHF. Here the CDR3 DNA reads TGTGCCAGCAGTGAATTCGGGACAGGGTTTCAGCCCCAGCATTTT.

V is TRBV28 and J is TRBJ2-7, with D maybe TRBD1 (6 bases). The germline V gene encodes CDR1 MDHEN and CDR2 SYDVKM. Trimming took off 3 bases at V and 2 bases at J, with 17 bases between the two ends. The CDR3 covers 16 residues. The CDR3 is CASSFVEGHFPYEQYV. CDR3 nucleotides: TGTGCCAGCAGTTTCGTAGAGGGACATTTTCCCTACGAGCAGTACGTC.

This sequence joins TRBV2 and TRBJ1-1; possibly TRBD1 for D (5 bases). CDR1 and CDR2 (germline): SNHLY, FYNNEI. Trimming left V 4 bases short and J 5 bases short, with 14 bases between. This CDR3 has 14 amino acids. CDR3 amino acids: CASSGAGRGTEAFF. In nucleotides, the CDR3 is TGTGCCAGCAGTGGGGCAGGGCGTGGGACTGAAGCTTTCTTT.